One sample yielded the 25 T cell receptor beta chains listed below, sequenced in a study of spatial heterogeneity in lung cancer. General observations from the study: Counts that tracked tumor mutation counts were those of expanded intratumoral alpha and beta TCRs.

For these receptors, no antigen is known. Time point of the sample: sample taken at primary tumor resection. TCRdb re-called the 5' RACE reads through MiXCR, storing one row per CDR3 protein. Of about 100,000 distinct CDR3 sequences in the sample, nearly 4.5% are singletons; the top ten hold over 20%. Sequencing was performed on lung tumor tissue, taken at surgery. These receptor sequences come from a male donor with early-stage non-small cell lung cancer.

This clonotype was picked up many times. J is TRBJ2-7 and V is TRBV4-1; unclear D gene. Germline loops: CDR1 MGHRA, CDR2 YSYEKL. This CDR3 spans 12 amino acids. V lost 5 bases, J lost 2 bases, and 7 bases lay in between. The CDR3 DNA is TGCGCCAGCAGCGATACTACCTACGAGCAGTACTTC. Translation gives CASSDTTYEQYF.

This clonotype was detected many times. The chain is built from TRBV28 and TRBJ2-7; weak D call: TRBD1 (6 bases). V gave up 10 bases and J gave up 0 bases, with 10 bases separating them. The germline V gene has CDR1 MDHEN and CDR2 SYDVKM. The CDR3 spans 12 residues. This CDR3 is CATQGSSYEQYF. CDR3 bases: TGTGCCACCCAGGGGAGCTCCTACGAGCAGTACTTC.

This clonotype was recorded many times. The chain combines TRBV6-5 with TRBJ2-3; TRBD1 or TRBD2 may be the D gene (7 bases each). In germline, CDR1 is MNHEY, CDR2 SVGAGI. The V and J ends lost 6 bases and 1 base respectively, with 17 bases between them. This CDR3 region has 16 residues. In nucleotides, the CDR3 is TGTGCCAGCAGCAGGGGGAGGGAATATGGCACAGATACGCAGTATTTT. Its protein product is CASSRGREYGTDTQYF.

This clonotype was seen repeatedly, ten times or more. This chain joins TRBV20-1 and TRBJ2-7, with 7 bases matching TRBD1. Germline assignment: CDR1 DFQATT and CDR2 SNEGSKA (reference sequence). J was trimmed by 6 bases and V by 5 bases; bases with no gene match: 4. The CDR3 length is 11 residues. The CDR3 loop reads CSAPRGREQYF. In DNA, the CDR3 is TGCAGTGCTCCTAGGGGGCGCGAGCAGTACTTC.

This clonotype has a count of ten or more. The chain joins TRBV28 to TRBJ1-1; D gene unclear. CDR3 length: 11 residues. CDR1 is MDHEN and CDR2 is SYDVKM in the germline V gene. Trimming cost V 4 bases and J 10 bases, with 10 bases left between them. The CDR3: CASSSHRRAFF. The CDR3, as DNA: TGTGCCAGCAGTTCCCACCGTAGAGCTTTCTTT. Full variable domain (missing parts from reference TRBV28 and TRBJ1-1): DVKVTQSSRYLVKRTGEKVFLECVQDMDHENMFWYRQDPGLGLRLIYFSYDVKMKEKGDIPEGYSVSREKKERFSLILESASTNQTSMYLCASSSHRRAFFGQGTRLTVV.

Many counts were recorded for this clonotype. J is TRBJ2-5 and V is TRBV20-1; D may match TRBD1 or TRBD2 (5 bases each). The CDR3 is made up of 15 amino acids. Germline V lookup: CDR1 DFQATT, CDR2 SNEGSKA (reference sequence). The CDR3 coding sequence is TGCAGCATTGCCCGGGACGGAGGTACTCGAGAGACCCAGTACTTC. Translated, it gives CSIARDGGTRETQYF.

This clonotype has at least ten counts. The V and J genes are TRBV12-3 or TRBV12-4 and TRBJ1-4, with a tentative D call TRBD1 (5 bases). V gave up 5 bases and J gave up 2 bases, with 15 bases separating them. This CDR3 is 16 amino acids long. CDR3 bases: TGTGCCAGCAGTCCCCGACCACGGGGCACTAATGAAAAACTGTTTTTT. Its protein product is CASSPRPRGTNEKLFF.

The chain has TRBV12-3 or TRBV12-4 and TRBJ2-7; D is undetermined. Trimming cost V 1 base and J 2 bases, with 9 bases left between them. The CDR3 is 14 amino acids. The CDR3 protein is CASSLEGLTYEQYF. As DNA, the CDR3 is TGTGCCAGCAGTTTAGAGGGCTTAACCTACGAGCAGTACTTC.

The chain is built from TRBV6-6 and TRBJ1-5; TRBD1 aligns across 9 bases. The CDR3 is 14 residues long. V shed 6 bases, J shed 6 bases, and the junction held 6 bases outside the gene matches. Germline loops: CDR1 MNHNY, CDR2 SVGAGI (reference sequence). CDR3 loop: CASRLTGGGQPQHF. The CDR3 bases are TGTGCCAGCAGGCTGACAGGGGGAGGTCAGCCCCAGCATTTT.

The rearrangement links TRBV13 to TRBJ1-3; D is uncertain. Germline-derived CDR1 and CDR2 are PRHDT and FYEKMQ (reference sequence). The CDR3 runs 14 residues. The germline V and J ends were trimmed by 3 bases and 3 bases, with 9 bases remaining between them. CDR3 coding DNA: TGTGCCAGCAGCTTTTTGGCTTATGGAAACACCATATATTTT. Translated: CASSFLAYGNTIYF.

This clonotype appeared many times. The chain has TRBV10-3 and TRBJ2-1, with D perhaps TRBD1 or TRBD2 (6 bases each). V lost 3 bases, J lost 0 bases, and 12 bases lay in between. CDR1 is ENHRY, CDR2 SYGVKD, per germline. This CDR3 is 16 amino acids long. The DNA for the CDR3 is TGTGCCATCAGTGATCGCGGAGGGGGCTCCTACAATGAGCAGTTCTTC. It is translated as CAISDRGGGSYNEQFF.

This clonotype came up many times. This chain connects TRBV4-1 to TRBJ1-2; a possible D gene is TRBD1 (6 bases). Between the trimmed V and J ends, which lost 1 base and 4 bases, there was a span of 16 bases. The CDR3 runs 16 residues. Germline CDR1 and CDR2: MGHRA and YSYEKL. The DNA for the CDR3 is TGCGCCAGCAGCCAAGGAAGGGGGAACCTATTCTATGGCTACACCTTC. The encoded protein is CASSQGRGNLFYGYTF.

This clonotype has a handful of counts. CDR3 in amino acids: CSAAGQGLSRQPQHF. Written as DNA, the CDR3 is TGCAGTGCCGCGGGGCAGGGGTTGAGTAGACAGCCCCAGCATTTT. The J gene is TRBJ1-5, the V gene TRBV20-1; maybe TRBD1 (6 bases). The CDR3 length is 15 residues. Germline V gives CDR1 DFQATT, CDR2 SNEGSKA (reference sequence). Trimming stripped 6 bases from V and 7 bases from J, with 22 bases between.

A word on this clonotype: A much larger clone differs by one base, so this may be a read error. The J gene is TRBJ2-7, the V gene TRBV3-1; possible D gene TRBD2, 5 bases. Germline CDR1 reads LGHDT; CDR2 reads YNNKEL (reference sequence). The CDR3 runs 11 residues. V gave up 4 bases and J gave up 6 bases, with 7 bases separating them. CDR3 loop: CASSLEGEQYF. The CDR3 nucleotides are TGTGCCAGCAGCCTTGAGGGCGAGCAGTACTTC.

This clonotype was found many times. This chain links TRBV5-1 with TRBJ2-1, with TRBD2 matching over 11 bases. The CDR3 is 16 amino acids. V was clipped by 3 bases and J by 3 bases; unmatched bases: 5. Germline V lookup: CDR1 SGHRS, CDR2 YFSETQ. CDR3 coding DNA: TGCGCCAGCAGCTGGGGACTAGCGGACTACTACAATGAGCAGTTCTTC. Translation gives CASSWGLADYYNEQFF.

This clonotype occurred many times. V usage is TRBV20-1 and J usage is TRBJ1-1; maybe TRBD1 (6 bases). V was pared by 1 base and J by 3 bases, with 9 bases between. The CDR3 contains 13 residues. The germline V gene has CDR1 DFQATT and CDR2 SNEGSKA (reference sequence). CDR3 sequence reads: CSARVAGDTEAFF. The CDR3 DNA reads TGCAGTGCTAGAGTCGCAGGGGACACTGAAGCTTTCTTT.

This clonotype was observed at least ten times. The gene calls are TRBV9 and TRBJ2-3; no definite D call. CDR3 length: 13 amino acids. The germline V and J ends were trimmed by 0 bases and 4 bases, with 6 bases remaining between them. Germline values: CDR1 SGDLS, CDR2 YYNGEE. In nucleotides, the CDR3 is TGTGCCAGCAGCGTAGCTGGGGCAGATACGCAGTATTTT. It specifies CASSVAGADTQYF.

A word on this clonotype: This sequence may be a read error, since a much larger clone differs from it by one base. The genes are TRBV5-1 and TRBJ2-5; a possible D gene is TRBD2 (7 bases). There are 13 residues in the CDR3. CDR1 is SGHRS, CDR2 YFSETQ, per germline. V was trimmed by 7 bases and J by 3 bases, leaving 13 bases between them. CDR3 sequence (DNA): TGCGCCAGCCTCACGGGGGGCAAAGAGACCCAGTACTTC. Translating gives CASLTGGKETQYF.

This clonotype was detected many times. The V call is TRBV7-9, the J call TRBJ2-3; 8 bases are a match to TRBD1. This CDR3 is 14 amino acids long. Germline-derived CDR1 and CDR2 are SEHNR and FQNEAQ (reference sequence). The junction had 6 bases not matched to a gene; V was cut back by 4 bases and J by 6 bases. CDR3 DNA sequence: TGTGCCAGCAGCTCTCAGGGGGCCGGTGATACGCAGTATTTT. Residues: CASSSQGAGDTQYF.

This clonotype was observed many times. J is TRBJ1-1 and V is TRBV27; a possible D gene is TRBD1 (5 bases). The CDR3 runs to 16 residues. V lost 6 bases to trimming and J lost 5 bases, with 22 bases between them. Germline V gene data show CDR1 as MNHEY and CDR2 as SMNVEV (reference sequence). The CDR3 reads CASSLLAGGGLTEAFF. Here the CDR3 DNA reads TGTGCCAGCAGCCTTCTGGCGGGGGGAGGTTTGACTGAAGCTTTCTTT.

This clonotype was seen repeatedly, ten times or more. The rearrangement joins TRBV20-1 to TRBJ2-1; D assignment may be TRBD1 or TRBD2 (5 bases each). This CDR3 contains 15 residues. V shed 6 bases and J shed 4 bases, with 19 bases lying between them. Germline V CDR1 and CDR2: DFQATT, SNEGSKA (reference sequence). The CDR3 region is CSAPNIAGGYNEQFF. Here the CDR3 DNA reads TGCAGTGCCCCCAACATAGCTGGGGGTTACAATGAGCAGTTCTTC.

This rearrangement joins TRBV10-1 to TRBJ1-5; no clear D gene. Trimming cost V 4 bases and J 7 bases, with 11 bases left between them. This CDR3 spans 13 amino acids. Germline CDR1 and CDR2: WNHNN and SYGVQD (reference sequence). The CDR3 is CASSAGIDQPQHF. CDR3 DNA sequence: TGCGCCAGCAGTGCGGGGATTGACCAGCCCCAGCATTTT.

The rearrangement links TRBV4-1 to TRBJ1-2, with 7 bases matching TRBD1. Germline-derived CDR1 and CDR2 are MGHRA and YSYEKL. V was pared by 0 bases and J by 8 bases, with 6 bases of the junction left unmatched. The CDR3 has 14 amino acids. CDR3 protein: CASSQDRGIGGYTF. The DNA for the CDR3 is TGCGCCAGCAGCCAAGACAGGGGGATCGGCGGCTACACCTTC.

This clonotype was found many times. The chain uses TRBV29-1 and TRBJ2-2, with 9 nucleotides matching TRBD1. CDR3 length: 14 amino acids. V dropped 3 bases and J dropped 7; count of bases not matched to a gene: 6. Germline CDR1 and CDR2: SQVTM and ANQGSEA. In nucleotides, the CDR3 is TGCAGCGTTGAGAAAGGACAGGGGATCGGGGAGCTGTTTTTT. Translating it yields CSVEKGQGIGELFF.

In its sample, this clonotype was seen many times. J is TRBJ1-3 and V is TRBV7-9; perhaps TRBD1 as D (5 bases). V was pared by 4 bases and J by 0 bases, with 13 bases between. CDR1 and CDR2 (germline): SEHNR, FQNEAQ (reference sequence). The CDR3 runs 16 residues. CDR3 sequence: CASSSYDRSSGNTIYF. The CDR3 nucleotides are TGTGCCAGCAGCTCTTACGACAGATCCTCTGGAAACACCATATATTTT.